Listed below are T cell receptor beta chains from one sample, sequenced in a study of OX40 agonist ivuxolimab in advanced cancers. The protocol was immunoSEQ multiplex PCR, while the TCRdb copy is restricted to in-frame clones and leaves out a portion. The table has about 14,000 clones, about 90% seen once; the top ten hold 20% to 25%. Sequences were derived from CD4+ or CD8+ T cells sorted from blood, sampled in a trial of the OX40 agonist ivuxolimab. The receptors come from an adult with an advanced solid tumor such as melanoma, head and neck, liver or kidney cancer. Each CDR3 is given with its conserved first and last residue. Not every row has a clone size; where given, it reads once, few, many or a size class.

cdr3_length	v_call	clone_size	j_call	cdr3_aa
15	TRBV7-9	.	TRBJ1-2	CASSLRTGRAYGYTF
13	TRBV6-5	.	TRBJ1-2	CASSYSEFYGYTF
15	TRBV9	.	TRBJ2-7	CASSPREGGRVEQYF
11	TRBV28	once	TRBJ1-4	CASSLSEKLFF
14	TRBV2	.	TRBJ2-7	CASSEGRTLYEQYF
13	TRBV7-7	.	TRBJ1-1	CASSSDMNTEAFF
12	TRBV29-1	once	TRBJ2-3	CSVVAGMDTQYF
12	TRBV28	.	TRBJ2-1	CASSFSWDEQFF
16	TRBV13	once	TRBJ2-3	CASSLGLAGATDTQYF
17	TRBV7-9	.	TRBJ2-1	CASSSPPGTGGPREQFF
15	TRBV5-8	.	TRBJ2-7	CASSFGDRETYEQYF
13	TRBV5-8	.	TRBJ2-5	CASSYGRVETQYF
14	TRBV9	.	TRBJ2-1	CASSEPGHYNEQFF
13	TRBV5-4	.	TRBJ1-1	CASSLDKNTEAFF
12	TRBV6-1	.	TRBJ2-7	CASSPYLDEQYF
16	TRBV11-2	.	TRBJ2-7	CASSPFFAEESYEQYF
16	TRBV7-8	.	.	CASSYGLAGTPYEQYF
13	TRBV10-1	.	TRBJ2-1	CASSGDSYNEQFF
13	TRBV6-5	.	TRBJ2-1	CASSYTSGMEGFF
15	TRBV29-1	.	TRBJ2-1	CSVETAPSSYNEQFF
17	TRBV28	.	TRBJ2-2	CASSLRSGQGTGWELFF
14	TRBV2	.	TRBJ1-6	CASSGTGDNSPLHF
13	TRBV2	.	TRBJ2-1	CASTGRIYNEQFF
16	TRBV21-1	once	TRBJ2-1	CASSASYRAPYNEQFF
14	TRBV4-2	.	TRBJ1-1	CASSQIPQNTEAFF
13	TRBV29-1	.	TRBJ1-1	CSVEPGQGPEAFF
14	TRBV2	.	TRBJ2-5	CASSDPSGEETQYF
13	TRBV7-3	.	TRBJ2-4	CASSPVGGSVQYF
16	TRBV6-1	.	TRBJ1-3	CASSQGPWTVGNTIYF
14	TRBV5-6	.	TRBJ1-1	CASSWDRGRIEAFF
16	TRBV5-1	.	TRBJ2-1	CASSLGRDRGYNEQFF
16	TRBV5-5	.	TRBJ2-2	CASTPGGTGRTGELFF
16	TRBV6-5	few	TRBJ1-1	CASSYGDRGLNTEAFF
15	TRBV7-8	.	TRBJ2-5	CASSNWDLGVETQYF
19	TRBV5-1	.	TRBJ1-1	CASSSLPGPGQGLDTEAFF
13	TRBV6-5	.	TRBJ2-7	CASSYSKPDEQYF
10	TRBV29-1	few	TRBJ1-1	CSVVRVEAFF
14	TRBV28	.	TRBJ2-7	CASSLRGGGYEQYF
14	TRBV4-2	.	TRBJ1-1	CASSPSGTAGEAFF
13	TRBV5-4	.	TRBJ1-1	CASRPGTNTEAFF
17	TRBV7-2	.	TRBJ1-2	CASSLDSGDVTLYGYTF
11	TRBV18	.	TRBJ2-1	CASSLRGEQFF
12	TRBV5-6	.	TRBJ2-1	CASVALDNEQFF
16	TRBV5-1	.	TRBJ2-5	CASSSAGQTDQETQYF
17	TRBV19	.	TRBJ2-4	CASSIDLEGGRKNIQYF